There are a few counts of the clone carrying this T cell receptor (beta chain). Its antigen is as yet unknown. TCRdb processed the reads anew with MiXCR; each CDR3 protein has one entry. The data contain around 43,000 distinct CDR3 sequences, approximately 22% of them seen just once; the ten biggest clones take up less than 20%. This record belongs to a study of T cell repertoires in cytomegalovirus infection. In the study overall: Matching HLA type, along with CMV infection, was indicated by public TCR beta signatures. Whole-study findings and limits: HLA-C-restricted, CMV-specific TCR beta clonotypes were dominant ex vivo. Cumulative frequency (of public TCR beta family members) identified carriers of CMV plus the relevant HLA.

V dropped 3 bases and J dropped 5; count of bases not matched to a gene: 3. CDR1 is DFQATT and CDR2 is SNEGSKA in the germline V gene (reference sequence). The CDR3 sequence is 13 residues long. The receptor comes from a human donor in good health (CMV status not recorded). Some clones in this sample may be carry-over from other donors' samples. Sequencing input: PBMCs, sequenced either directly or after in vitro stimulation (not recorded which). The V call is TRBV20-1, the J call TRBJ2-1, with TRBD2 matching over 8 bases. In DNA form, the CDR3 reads TGCAGTGCTAGCGGGAGGGCACACAATGAGCAGTTCTTC. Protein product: CSASGRAHNEQFF.